This T cell receptor beta chain comes out of a study of regulatory T cells in long-lasting Graves disease. The overall study: Graves' patients with a new diagnosis had received antithyroid drugs under 3 months.

This clonotype was observed at least ten times. The CDR3 length is 12 residues. CDR1 is SNHLY, CDR2 FYNNEI, per germline. V was pared by 6 bases and J by 9 bases, with 12 bases between. Regarding time point: newly diagnosed GD, antithyroid drugs for less than 3 months. Extracted RNA from PBMCs served as the source of the TCR library. Through Arm-PCR of CDR3 regions and iRepertoire HTBI primers, TCR beta libraries were built. One entry per CDR3 protein results from TCRdb running MiXCR on the multiplex PCR reads. The table includes fewer than 450,000 distinct CDR3 sequences, 15% detected once. These same data were also listed under a study on T cells in Graves' hyperthyroidism and ophthalmopathy. This second report adds: Absent ophthalmopathy progression within 18 months defined stable Graves' hyperthyroidism.

This receptor was identified in a middle-aged woman with Graves disease. Sequenced here: peripheral blood mononuclear cells (PBMCs), sampled at new diagnosis, from a patient treated with antithyroid drugs. The chain is built from TRBV2 and TRBJ1-5; D unresolved. The CDR3 DNA follows: TGTGCCAGCAGGGACTCCCTGGGGCCCCAGCATTTT. Its protein product is CASRDSLGPQHF.